This T cell receptor beta chain was identified in a study of cytomegalovirus exposure and HLA in healthy donors. Study-wide findings and caveats: According to an earlier analysis, most TCR beta V segments yielded productive rearrangements about 90% or about 30% of the time. Further analysis was carried out later, and it showed several of the most significant clusters appearing linked to common viral pathogens.

In the PCR, 60 Vbeta and 13 Jbeta primers were used. The protocol was immunoSEQ multiplex PCR, while the TCRdb copy is restricted to in-frame clones and leaves out a portion. This table holds some 70,000 clones, approximately 84% found once. About this clone: Its antigen is as yet unknown.

The CDR3 is 11 amino acids. Trimming pared 4 bases from V and 8 bases from J, leaving 8 bases between. Germline V gene data show CDR1 as GTSNPN and CDR2 as SVGIG (reference sequence). The sample was PBMCs. J is TRBJ1-4 and V is TRBV30, with D unresolved. The origin of this receptor is a woman aged 45-65 years in good health and CMV-seronegative. CDR3 DNA: TGTGCCTGGACGCGAGAGGAAAAACTGTTTTTT. Its protein product is CAWTREEKLFF. Looking up the rest from reference TRBV30 and TRBJ1-4 gives the full variable domain: SQTIHQWPATLVQPVGSPLSLECTVEGTSNPNLYWYRQAAGRGLQLLFYSVGIGQISSEVPQNLSASRPQDRQFILSSKKLLLSDSGFYLCAWTREEKLFFGSGTQLSVL.